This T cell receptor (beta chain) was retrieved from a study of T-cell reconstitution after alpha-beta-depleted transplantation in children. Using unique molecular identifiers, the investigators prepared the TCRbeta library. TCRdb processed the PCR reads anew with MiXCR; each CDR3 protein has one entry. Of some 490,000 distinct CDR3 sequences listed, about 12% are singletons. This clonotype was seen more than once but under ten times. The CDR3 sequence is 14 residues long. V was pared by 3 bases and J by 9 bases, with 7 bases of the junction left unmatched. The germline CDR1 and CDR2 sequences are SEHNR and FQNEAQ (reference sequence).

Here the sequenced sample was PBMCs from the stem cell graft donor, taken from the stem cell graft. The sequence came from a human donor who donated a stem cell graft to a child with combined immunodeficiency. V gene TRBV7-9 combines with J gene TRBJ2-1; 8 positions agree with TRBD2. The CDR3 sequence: CASSLISGIGEQFF. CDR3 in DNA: TGTGCCAGCAGCTTGATTAGCGGGATAGGTGAGCAGTTCTTC.